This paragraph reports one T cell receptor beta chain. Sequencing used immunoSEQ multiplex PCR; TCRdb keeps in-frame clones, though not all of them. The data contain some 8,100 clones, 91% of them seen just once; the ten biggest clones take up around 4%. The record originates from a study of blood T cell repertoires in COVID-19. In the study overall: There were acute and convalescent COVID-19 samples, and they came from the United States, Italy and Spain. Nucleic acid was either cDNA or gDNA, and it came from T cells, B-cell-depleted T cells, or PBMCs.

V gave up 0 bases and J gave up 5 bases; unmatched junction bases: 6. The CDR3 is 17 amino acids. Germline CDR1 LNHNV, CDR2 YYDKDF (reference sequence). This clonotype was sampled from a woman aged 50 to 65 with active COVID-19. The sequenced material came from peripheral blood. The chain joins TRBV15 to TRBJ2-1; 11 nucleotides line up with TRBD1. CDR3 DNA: TGTGCCACCAGCAGAGATCTTAGGACAGGGGGCAACAATGAGCAGTTCTTC. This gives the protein CATSRDLRTGGNNEQFF.